In its sample, the clone carrying this TCR beta chain was seen once. The V and J ends lost 2 bases and 4 bases respectively, with 8 bases between them. This CDR3 has 13 residues. The record originates from a study of control samples from healthy donors and cancer patients. TCRdb's copy holds only in-frame clones and misses some; the assay was immunoSEQ multiplex PCR. The repertoire includes under 75,000 clones, 90% of them detected once, and 0.95% to 1.5% sits in the top ten. The source is a woman between 45 and 65 years old with colorectal cancer. The source material was PBMCs. The chain combines TRBV12-3 or TRBV12-4 with TRBJ1-2; D not certain. CDR3 coding DNA: TGTGCCAGCAGTTTATGGCGCTTCTATGGCTACACCTTC. Translating gives CASSLWRFYGYTF.